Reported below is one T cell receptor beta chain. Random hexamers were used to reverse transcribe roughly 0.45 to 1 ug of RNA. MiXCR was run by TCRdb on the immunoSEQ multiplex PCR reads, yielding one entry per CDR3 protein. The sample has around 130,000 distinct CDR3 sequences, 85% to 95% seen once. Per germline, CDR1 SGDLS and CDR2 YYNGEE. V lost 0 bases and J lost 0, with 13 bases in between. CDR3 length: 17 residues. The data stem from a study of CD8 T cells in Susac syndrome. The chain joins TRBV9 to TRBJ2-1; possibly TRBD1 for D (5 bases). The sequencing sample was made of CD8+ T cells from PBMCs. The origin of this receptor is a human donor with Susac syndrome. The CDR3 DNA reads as TGTGCCAGCAGCGTAGACCAGGGATTGGGCTCCTACAATGAGCAGTTCTTC. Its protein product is CASSVDQGLGSYNEQFF. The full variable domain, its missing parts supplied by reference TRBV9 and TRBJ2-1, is DSGVTQTPKHLITATGQRVTLRCSPRSGDLSVYWYQQSLDQGLQFLIQYYNGEERAKGNILERFSAQQFPDLHSELNLSSLELGDSALYFCASSVDQGLGSYNEQFFGPGTRLTVL.